Presented here are 5 T cell receptor beta chains from one specimen sequenced in a study of cytomegalovirus exposure and HLA in healthy donors. Both 60 Vbeta primers and 13 Jbeta primers went into the PCR. Here immunoSEQ multiplex PCR was the method, and the copy in TCRdb shows in-frame clones only, minus some. The top ten clones hold less than 10% of a sample with about 140,000 clones, 75% to 85% of them seen once. Material for sequencing was PBMCs. The receptors originated from a woman in her 50s in good health and CMV-seropositive.

V is TRBV6-5 and J is TRBJ1-2, with D unresolved. Deletions cut 2 bases from V and 5 bases from J, with 9 bases between. The CDR3 totals 13 residues. From germline, CDR1 is MNHEY and CDR2 SVGAGI. CDR3 DNA: TGTGCCAGCAGTTACGAGGGAGGTTATGGCTACACCTTC. Its protein product is CASSYEGGYGYTF.

The chain combines TRBV19 with TRBJ1-5, with 9 bases fitting TRBD1. The CDR3 has 19 residues. The germline V gene encodes CDR1 LNHDA and CDR2 SQIVND (reference sequence). The trim removed 7 bases at V and 3 bases at J, leaving 19 bases unmatched. In DNA, the CDR3 is TGTGCCAGTAACCCTAGTGGACAGGGGAAGAGAATGAACAATCAGCCCCAGCATTTT. This codes for CASNPSGQGKRMNNQPQHF. The whole variable domain, filled in from reference TRBV19 and TRBJ1-5, reads DGGITQSPKYLFRKEGQNVTLSCEQNLNHDAMYWYRQDPGQGLRLIYYSQIVNDFQKGDIAEGYSVSREKKESFPLTVTSAQKNPTAFYLCASNPSGQGKRMNNQPQHFGDGTRLSIL.

The chain is built from TRBV5-6 and TRBJ1-5; 12 nucleotides match TRBD1. Germline loops: CDR1 SGHDT, CDR2 YYEEEE. This CDR3 has 14 amino acids. V lost 3 bases, J lost 11 bases, and 6 bases stayed unmatched. CDR3 sequence reads: CASSSRDRGPAQHF. The DNA for the CDR3 is TGTGCCAGCAGCTCCCGGGACAGGGGGCCAGCCCAGCATTTT.

The chain is built from TRBV7-9 and TRBJ1-1; the D is unclear. CDR1 SEHNR and CDR2 FQNEAQ come from the germline V gene (reference sequence). The CDR3 is made up of 14 amino acids. V lost 6 bases, J lost 5 bases, and 16 bases lay in between. The CDR3 is CASSRGITGTEAFF. The CDR3 bases are TGTGCCAGCAGTCGCGGGATTACGGGGACTGAAGCTTTCTTT.

V usage is TRBV6-5 and J usage is TRBJ1-2, with D perhaps TRBD1 (6 bases). V was shortened by 6 bases and J by 4 bases, with 12 bases between the two germline ends. The CDR3 consists of 13 residues. The germline V gene encodes CDR1 MNHEY and CDR2 SVGAGI. The CDR3 DNA reads TGTGCCAGCAGCCGGACAGACGCCTATGGCTACACCTTC. It translates to CASSRTDAYGYTF.